This T cell receptor (beta chain) is drawn from a study of response to subunit inactivated influenza vaccine. This clonotype was counted many times. Trimming removed 2 bases at V and 7 bases at J, with 5 bases between. The CDR3 is 12 residues long. Germline V CDR1 and CDR2: KGHDR, SFDVKD. From the RT-PCR reads, TCRdb called clonotypes with MiXCR, one entry per CDR3 protein. The sample contains about 540,000 distinct CDR3 sequences, approximately 22% of which appear only once. The same data also contributed to another study, on T cells expressing NK-cell markers. This second study says: The authors generated TCR beta cDNA through 5'RACE template switching with UMIs. Investigators obtained TCR beta repertoires from sorted CD3+CD56+NKG2C+, CD3+CD56+NKG2C- and CD3+CD56-NKG2C+ T cells. There were seven HCMV-seropositive donors and one seronegative donor among the eight sequenced. Similarly, these clonotypes led the CD3+CD56-NKG2C+ fraction as well in a few donors. Whether expanded NKG2C+ T cell clones recognized HCMV stayed uncertain.

The sample in question was CD4+ T cells sorted from PBMCs, obtained 11 to 12 days after vaccination. This TCR derives from a man in his forties or fifties who received an inactivated influenza vaccine. The chain couples TRBV24-1 to TRBJ2-4; D perhaps matches TRBD2 (5 bases). The CDR3 sequence: CATSDSGNIQYF. CDR3 DNA: TGTGCCACCAGTGATTCGGGGAACATTCAGTACTTC.